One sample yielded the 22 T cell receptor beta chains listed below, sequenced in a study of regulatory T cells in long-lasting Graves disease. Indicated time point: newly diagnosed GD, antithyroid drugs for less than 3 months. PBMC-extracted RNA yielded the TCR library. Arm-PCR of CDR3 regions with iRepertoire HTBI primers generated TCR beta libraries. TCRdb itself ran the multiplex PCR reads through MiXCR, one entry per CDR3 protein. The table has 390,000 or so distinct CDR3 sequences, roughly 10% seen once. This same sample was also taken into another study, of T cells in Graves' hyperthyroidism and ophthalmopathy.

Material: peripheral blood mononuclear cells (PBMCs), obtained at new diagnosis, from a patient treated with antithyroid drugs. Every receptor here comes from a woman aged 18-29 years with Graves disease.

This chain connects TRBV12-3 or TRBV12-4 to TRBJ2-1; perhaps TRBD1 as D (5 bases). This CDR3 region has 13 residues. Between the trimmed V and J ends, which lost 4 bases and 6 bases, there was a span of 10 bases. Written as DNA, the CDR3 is TGTGCCAGCAGTTGGACACCCCCCAATGAGCAGTTCTTC. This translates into CASSWTPPNEQFF.

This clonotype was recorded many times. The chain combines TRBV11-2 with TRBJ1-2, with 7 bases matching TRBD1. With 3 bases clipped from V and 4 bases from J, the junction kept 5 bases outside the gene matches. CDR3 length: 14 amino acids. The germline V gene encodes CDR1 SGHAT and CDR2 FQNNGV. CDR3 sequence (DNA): TGTGCCAGCAGCTTCTCGGACAGGATCTATGGCTACACCTTC. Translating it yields CASSFSDRIYGYTF.

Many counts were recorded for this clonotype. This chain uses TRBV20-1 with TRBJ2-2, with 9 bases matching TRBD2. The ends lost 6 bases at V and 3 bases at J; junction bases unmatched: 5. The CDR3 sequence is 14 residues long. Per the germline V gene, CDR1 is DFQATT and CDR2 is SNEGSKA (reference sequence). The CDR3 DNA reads TGCAGTGCCGCGGGGGGGTGGGACACCGGGGAGCTGTTTTTT. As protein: CSAAGGWDTGELFF.

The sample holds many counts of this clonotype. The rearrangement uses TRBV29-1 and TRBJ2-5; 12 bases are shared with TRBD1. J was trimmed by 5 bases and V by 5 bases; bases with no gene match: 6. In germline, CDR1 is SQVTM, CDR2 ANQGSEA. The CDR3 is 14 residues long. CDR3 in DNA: TGCAGCGTTCGCGGGACAGGGGGCGCGGAGACCCAGTACTTC. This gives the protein CSVRGTGGAETQYF.

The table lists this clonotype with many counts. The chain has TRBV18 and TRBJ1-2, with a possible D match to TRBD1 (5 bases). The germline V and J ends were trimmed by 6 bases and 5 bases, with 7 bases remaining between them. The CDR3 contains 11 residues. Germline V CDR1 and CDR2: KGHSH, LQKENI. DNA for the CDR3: TGTGCCAGCTCGGGACTTTATGGCTACACCTTC. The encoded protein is CASSGLYGYTF.

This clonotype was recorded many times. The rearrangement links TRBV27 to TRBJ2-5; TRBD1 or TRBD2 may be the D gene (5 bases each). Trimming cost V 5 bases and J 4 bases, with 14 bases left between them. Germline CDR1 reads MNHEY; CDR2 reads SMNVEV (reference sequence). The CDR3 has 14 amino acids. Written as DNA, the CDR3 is TGTGCCAGCAGTCCCCGGGGCAGCCGAGAGACCCAGTACTTC. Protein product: CASSPRGSRETQYF.

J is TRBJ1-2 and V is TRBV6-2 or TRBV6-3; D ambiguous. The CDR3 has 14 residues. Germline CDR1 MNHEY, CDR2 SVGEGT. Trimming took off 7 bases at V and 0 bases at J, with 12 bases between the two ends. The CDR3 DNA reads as TGTGCCAGCATGTCTGAGTATCCTAACTATGGCTACACCTTC. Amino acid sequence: CASMSEYPNYGYTF.

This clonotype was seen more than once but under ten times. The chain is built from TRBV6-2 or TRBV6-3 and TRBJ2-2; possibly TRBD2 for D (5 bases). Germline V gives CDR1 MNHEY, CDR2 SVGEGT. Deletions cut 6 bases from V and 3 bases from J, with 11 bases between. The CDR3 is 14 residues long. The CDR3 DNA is TGTGCCAGCAGGACCCGGGGATACACCGGGGAGCTGTTTTTT. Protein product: CASRTRGYTGELFF.

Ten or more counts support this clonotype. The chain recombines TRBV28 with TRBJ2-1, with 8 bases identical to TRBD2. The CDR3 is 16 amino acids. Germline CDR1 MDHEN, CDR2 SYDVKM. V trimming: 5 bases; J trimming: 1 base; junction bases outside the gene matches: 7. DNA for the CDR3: TGTGCCAGCAGTCCCATCTCGGGGGGGTCCTACAATGAGCAGTTCTTC. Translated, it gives CASSPISGGSYNEQFF.

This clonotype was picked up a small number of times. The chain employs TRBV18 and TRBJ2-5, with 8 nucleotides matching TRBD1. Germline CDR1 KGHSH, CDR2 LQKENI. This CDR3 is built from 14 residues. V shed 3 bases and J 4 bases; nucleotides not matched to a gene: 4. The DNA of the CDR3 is TGTGCCAGCTCACCTCTGGACAGGGCAGAGACCCAGTACTTC. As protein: CASSPLDRAETQYF.

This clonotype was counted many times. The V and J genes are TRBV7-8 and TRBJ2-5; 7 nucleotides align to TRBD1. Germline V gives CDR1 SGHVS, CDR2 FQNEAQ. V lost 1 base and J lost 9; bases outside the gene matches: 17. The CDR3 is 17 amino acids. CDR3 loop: CASSLVAGTVPYRAQYF. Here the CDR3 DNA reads TGTGCCAGCAGCTTAGTAGCCGGGACAGTCCCCTATCGGGCCCAGTACTTC.

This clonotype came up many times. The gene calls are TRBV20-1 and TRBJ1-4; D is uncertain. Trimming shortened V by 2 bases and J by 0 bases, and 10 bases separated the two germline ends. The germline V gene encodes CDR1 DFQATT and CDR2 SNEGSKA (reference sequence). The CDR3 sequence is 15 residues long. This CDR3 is CSARTILATNEKLFF. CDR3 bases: TGCAGTGCTAGAACCATACTCGCAACTAATGAAAAACTGTTTTTT.

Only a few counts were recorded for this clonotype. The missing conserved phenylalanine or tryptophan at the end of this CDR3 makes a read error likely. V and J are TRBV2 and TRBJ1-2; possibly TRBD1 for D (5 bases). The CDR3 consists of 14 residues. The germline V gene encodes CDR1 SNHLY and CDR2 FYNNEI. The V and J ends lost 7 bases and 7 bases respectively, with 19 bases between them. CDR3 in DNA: TGTGCCAGCACCATGGGACGGAAAGTTGGTGGCTACACCCTC. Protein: CASTMGRKVGGYTL.

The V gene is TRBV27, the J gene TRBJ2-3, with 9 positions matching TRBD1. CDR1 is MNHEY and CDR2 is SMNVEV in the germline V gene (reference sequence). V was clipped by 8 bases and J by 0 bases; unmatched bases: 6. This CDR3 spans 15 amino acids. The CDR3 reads CASGDREPSTDTQYF. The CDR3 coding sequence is TGTGCCAGCGGGGACAGGGAACCTAGCACAGATACGCAGTATTTT.

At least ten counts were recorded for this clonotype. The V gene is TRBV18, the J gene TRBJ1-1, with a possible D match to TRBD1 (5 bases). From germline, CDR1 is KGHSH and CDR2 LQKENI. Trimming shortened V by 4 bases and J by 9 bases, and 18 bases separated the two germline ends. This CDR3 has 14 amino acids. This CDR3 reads CASSRDGQNEQAFF. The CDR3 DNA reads TGTGCCAGCTCACGGGACGGACAAAACGAACAAGCTTTCTTT.

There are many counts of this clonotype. Here the CDR3 DNA reads TGTGCCAGCAGTTCCCGAAGACCTCTCCTACAGGGGGCGCGGTCCGTGGCCAAAAACATTCAGTACTTC. This codes for CASSSRRPLLQGARSVAKNIQYF. The V gene is TRBV28, the J gene TRBJ2-4; 9 positions agree with TRBD1. The CDR3 is made up of 23 amino acids. Per the germline V gene, CDR1 is MDHEN and CDR2 is SYDVKM. With V trimmed by 4 bases and J by 1 base, 26 bases remained unmatched.

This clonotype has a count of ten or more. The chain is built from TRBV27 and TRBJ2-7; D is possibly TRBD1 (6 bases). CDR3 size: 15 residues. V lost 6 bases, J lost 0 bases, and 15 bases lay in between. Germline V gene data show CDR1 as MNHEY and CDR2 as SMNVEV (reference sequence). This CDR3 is CASSRRAGDSYEQYV. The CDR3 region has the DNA TGTGCCAGCAGCCGCCGGGCAGGGGACTCCTACGAGCAGTACGTC.

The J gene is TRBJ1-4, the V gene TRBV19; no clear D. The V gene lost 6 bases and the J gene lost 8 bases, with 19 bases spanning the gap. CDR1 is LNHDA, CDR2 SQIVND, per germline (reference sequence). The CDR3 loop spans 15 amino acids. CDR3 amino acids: CASRIFSVSREKLFF. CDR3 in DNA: TGTGCCAGTAGAATCTTCAGTGTTTCGCGCGAAAAACTGTTTTTT.

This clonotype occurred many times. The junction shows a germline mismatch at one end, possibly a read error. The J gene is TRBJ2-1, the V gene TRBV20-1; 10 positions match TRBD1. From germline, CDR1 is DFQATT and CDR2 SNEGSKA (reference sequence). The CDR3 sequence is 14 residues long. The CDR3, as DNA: TGCAGTCCTAGCAGGGGACAGGGGAACAATGAGCAGTTCTTC. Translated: CSPSRGQGNNEQFF.

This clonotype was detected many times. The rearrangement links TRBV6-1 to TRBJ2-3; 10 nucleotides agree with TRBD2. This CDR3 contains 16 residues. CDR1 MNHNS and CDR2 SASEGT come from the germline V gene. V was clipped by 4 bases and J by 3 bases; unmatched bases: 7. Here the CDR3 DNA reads TGTGCCAGCAGTGCCCCACTAGCGGGGCTGACAGATACGCAGTATTTT. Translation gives CASSAPLAGLTDTQYF.

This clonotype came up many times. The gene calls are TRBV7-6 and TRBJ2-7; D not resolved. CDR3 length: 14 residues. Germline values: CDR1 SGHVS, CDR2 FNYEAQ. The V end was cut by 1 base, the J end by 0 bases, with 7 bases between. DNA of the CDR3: TGTGCCAGCAGCTTAGGACCGCTCTCCTACGAGCAGTACTTC. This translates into CASSLGPLSYEQYF.

The CDR3 DNA sequence: TGTGCCAGCAGCGTAGCGGGTGGGGGGCCCGGTGAAAAACTGTTTTTT. As protein: CASSVAGGGPGEKLFF. The V and J genes are TRBV9 and TRBJ1-4; D is perhaps TRBD1 (6 bases). The V gene lost 0 bases and the J gene lost 7 bases, with 16 bases spanning the gap. Germline CDR1 reads SGDLS; CDR2 reads YYNGEE. The CDR3 extends over 16 amino acids.